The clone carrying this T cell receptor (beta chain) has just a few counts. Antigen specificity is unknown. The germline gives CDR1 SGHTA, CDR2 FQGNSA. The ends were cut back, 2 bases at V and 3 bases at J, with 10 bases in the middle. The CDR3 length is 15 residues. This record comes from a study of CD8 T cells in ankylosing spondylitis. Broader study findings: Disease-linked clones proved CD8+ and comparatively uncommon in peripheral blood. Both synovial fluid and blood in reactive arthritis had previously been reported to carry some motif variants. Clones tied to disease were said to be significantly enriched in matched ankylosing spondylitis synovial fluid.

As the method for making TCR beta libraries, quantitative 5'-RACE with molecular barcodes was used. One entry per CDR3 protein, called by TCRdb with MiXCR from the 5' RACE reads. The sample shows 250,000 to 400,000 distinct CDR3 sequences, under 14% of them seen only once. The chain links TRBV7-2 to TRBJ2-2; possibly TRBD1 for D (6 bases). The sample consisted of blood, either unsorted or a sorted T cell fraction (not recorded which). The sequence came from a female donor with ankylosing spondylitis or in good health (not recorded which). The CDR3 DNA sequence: TGTGCCAGCAGCTTAAAGTCAGGGGACACCGGGGAGCTGTTTTTT. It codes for CASSLKSGDTGELFF. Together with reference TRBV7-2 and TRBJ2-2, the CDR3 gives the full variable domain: GAGVSQSPSNKVTEKGKDVELRCDPISGHTALYWYRQSLGQGLEFLIYFQGNSAPDKSGLPSDRFSAERTGGSVSTLTIQRTQQEDSAVYLCASSLKSGDTGELFFGEGSRLTVL.